Below, one T cell receptor beta chain is given with its context. Repertoires were generated with immunoSEQ multiplex PCR, while TCRdb's copy carries only in-frame clones and drops some. The sample yields about 9,600 clones, around 90% seen once. The CDR3 is 19 amino acids. V trimming: 8 bases; J trimming: 2 bases; junction bases outside the gene matches: 16. Germline V lookup: CDR1 MNHEY, CDR2 SMNVEV (reference sequence). Every single patient, without exception, relapsed after autologous stem cell transplantation, and brentuximab vedotin exposure varied. This sample was included in a study of PD-1 blockade in classical Hodgkin lymphoma.

The material sequenced was peripheral blood mononuclear cells (PBMCs), taken at baseline. V usage is TRBV27 and J usage is TRBJ2-1, with 12 bases fitting TRBD1. The clonotype comes from a human donor with classical Hodgkin lymphoma. This CDR3 reads CASQDRDRGRWGPYNEQFF. CDR3 bases: TGTGCCAGCCAGGACCGGGACAGGGGGCGCTGGGGCCCCTACAATGAGCAGTTCTTC.